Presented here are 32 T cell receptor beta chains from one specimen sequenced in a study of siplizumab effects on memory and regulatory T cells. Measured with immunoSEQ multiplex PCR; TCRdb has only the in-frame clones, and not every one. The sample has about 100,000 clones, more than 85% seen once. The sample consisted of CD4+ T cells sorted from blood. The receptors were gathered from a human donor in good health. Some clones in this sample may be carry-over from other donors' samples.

The CDR3 DNA is TGTGCCAGCAGTTCCCCAGGGACTCGGAAGACAGATACGCAGTATTTT. Amino acids: CASSSPGTRKTDTQYF. The chain recombines TRBV28 with TRBJ2-3; D perhaps matches TRBD2 (6 bases). The V end was cut by 4 bases, the J end by 3 bases, with 17 bases between. The germline V gene encodes CDR1 MDHEN and CDR2 SYDVKM. This CDR3 has 16 residues.

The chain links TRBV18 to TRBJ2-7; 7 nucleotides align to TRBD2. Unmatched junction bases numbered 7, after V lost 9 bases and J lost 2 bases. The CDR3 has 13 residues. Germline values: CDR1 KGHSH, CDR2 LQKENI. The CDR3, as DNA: TGTGCCAGTGGTTACGGGAGGACCTACGAGCAGTACTTC. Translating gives CASGYGRTYEQYF.

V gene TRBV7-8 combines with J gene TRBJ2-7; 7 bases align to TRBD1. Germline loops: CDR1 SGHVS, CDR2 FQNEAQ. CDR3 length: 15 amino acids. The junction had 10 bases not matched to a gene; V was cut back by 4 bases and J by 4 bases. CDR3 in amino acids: CASSSQTGPPYEQYF. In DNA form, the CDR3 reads TGTGCCAGCAGCTCGCAGACAGGGCCCCCTTACGAGCAGTACTTC.

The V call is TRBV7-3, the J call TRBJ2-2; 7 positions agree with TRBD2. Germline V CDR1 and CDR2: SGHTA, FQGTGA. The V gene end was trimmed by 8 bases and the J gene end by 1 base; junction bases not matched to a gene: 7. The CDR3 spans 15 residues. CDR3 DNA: TGTGCCAGCGGACCGGGACTACTGAACACCGGGGAGCTGTTTTTT. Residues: CASGPGLLNTGELFF.

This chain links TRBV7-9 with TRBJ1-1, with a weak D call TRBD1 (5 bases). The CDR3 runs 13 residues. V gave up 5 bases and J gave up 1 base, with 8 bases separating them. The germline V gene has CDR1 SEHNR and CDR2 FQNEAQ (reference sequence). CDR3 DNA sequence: TGTGCCAGCAGCGCCCAGGGGAACACTGAAGCTTTCTTT. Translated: CASSAQGNTEAFF.

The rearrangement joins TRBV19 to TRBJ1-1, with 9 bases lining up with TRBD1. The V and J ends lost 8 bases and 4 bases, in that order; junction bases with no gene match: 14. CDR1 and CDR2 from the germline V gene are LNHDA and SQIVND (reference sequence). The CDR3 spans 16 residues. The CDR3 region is CASSLGDRVLGTEAFF. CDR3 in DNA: TGTGCCAGTTCCCTCGGGGACAGGGTCTTAGGCACTGAAGCTTTCTTT.

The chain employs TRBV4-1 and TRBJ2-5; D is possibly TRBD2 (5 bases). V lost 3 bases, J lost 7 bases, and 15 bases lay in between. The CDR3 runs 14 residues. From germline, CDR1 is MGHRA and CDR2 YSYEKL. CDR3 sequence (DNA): TGCGCCAGCAGCCAGAGAGCGGAGACGGGGACCCAGTACTTC. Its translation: CASSQRAETGTQYF.

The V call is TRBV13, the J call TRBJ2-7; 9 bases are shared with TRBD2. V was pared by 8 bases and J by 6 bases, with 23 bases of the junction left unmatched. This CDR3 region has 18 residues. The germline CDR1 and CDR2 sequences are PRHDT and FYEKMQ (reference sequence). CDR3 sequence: CASRSHGWLCGRVGEQYF. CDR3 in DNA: TGTGCCAGCCGCAGCCATGGCTGGCTCTGCGGGAGGGTTGGCGAGCAGTACTTC.

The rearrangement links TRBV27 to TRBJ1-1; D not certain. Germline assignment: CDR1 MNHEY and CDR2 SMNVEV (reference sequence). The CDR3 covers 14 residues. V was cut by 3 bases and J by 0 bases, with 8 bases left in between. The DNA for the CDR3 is TGTGCCAGCAGTTTTTCCAAATTGAACACTGAAGCTTTCTTT. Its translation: CASSFSKLNTEAFF.

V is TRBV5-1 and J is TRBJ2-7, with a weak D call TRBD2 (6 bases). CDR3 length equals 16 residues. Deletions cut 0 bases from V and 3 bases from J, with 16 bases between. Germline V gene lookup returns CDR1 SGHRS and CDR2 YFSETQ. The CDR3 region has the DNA TGCGCCAGCAGCTTGGTTACCACTAGCCCGTACTACGAGCAGTACTTC. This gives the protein CASSLVTTSPYYEQYF. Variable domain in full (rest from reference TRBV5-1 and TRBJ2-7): KAGVTQTPRYLIKTRGQQVTLSCSPISGHRSVSWYQQTPGQGLQFLFEYFSETQRNKGNFPGRFSGRQFSNSRSEMNVSTLELGDSALYLCASSLVTTSPYYEQYFGPGTRLTVT.

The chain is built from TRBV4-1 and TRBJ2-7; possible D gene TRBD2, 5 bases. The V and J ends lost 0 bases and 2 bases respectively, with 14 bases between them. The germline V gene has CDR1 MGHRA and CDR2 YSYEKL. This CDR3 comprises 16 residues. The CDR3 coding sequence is TGCGCCAGCAGCCAAGAATCTAGGCGGGTAACCTACGAGCAGTACTTC. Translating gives CASSQESRRVTYEQYF.

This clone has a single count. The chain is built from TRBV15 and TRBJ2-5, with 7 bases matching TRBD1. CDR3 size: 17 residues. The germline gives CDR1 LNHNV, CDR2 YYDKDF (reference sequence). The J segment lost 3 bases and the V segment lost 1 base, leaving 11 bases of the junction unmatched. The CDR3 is CATSRGGSGGMEETQYF. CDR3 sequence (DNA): TGTGCCACCAGCAGAGGCGGGTCAGGGGGTATGGAAGAGACCCAGTACTTC.

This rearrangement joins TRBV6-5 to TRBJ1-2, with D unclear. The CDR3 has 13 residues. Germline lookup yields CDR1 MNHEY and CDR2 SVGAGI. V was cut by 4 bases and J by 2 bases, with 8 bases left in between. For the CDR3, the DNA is TGTGCCAGCAGTTTGCAAGGGAACTATGGCTACACCTTC. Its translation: CASSLQGNYGYTF.

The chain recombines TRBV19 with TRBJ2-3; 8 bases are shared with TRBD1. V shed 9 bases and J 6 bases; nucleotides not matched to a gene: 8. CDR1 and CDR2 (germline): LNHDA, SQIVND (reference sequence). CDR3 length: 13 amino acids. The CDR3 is CASRTGFIDTQYF. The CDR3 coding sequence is TGTGCCAGCAGGACAGGGTTCATCGATACGCAGTATTTT.

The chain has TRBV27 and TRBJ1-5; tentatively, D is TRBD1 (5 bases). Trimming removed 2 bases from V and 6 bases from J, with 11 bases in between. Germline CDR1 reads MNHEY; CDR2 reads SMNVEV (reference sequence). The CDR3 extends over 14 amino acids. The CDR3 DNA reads TGTGCCAGCAGTTTACAGGGTCAAGGTCAGCCCCAGCATTTT. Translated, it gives CASSLQGQGQPQHF.

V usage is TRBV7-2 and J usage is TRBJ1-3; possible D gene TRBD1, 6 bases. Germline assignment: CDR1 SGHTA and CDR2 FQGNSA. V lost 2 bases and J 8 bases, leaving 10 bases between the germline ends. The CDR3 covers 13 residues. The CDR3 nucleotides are TGTGCCAGCAGCTTATCAGGGGTGGACACCATATATTTT. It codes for CASSLSGVDTIYF.

The CDR3 here is CSARARETQYF. The CDR3 region has the DNA TGCAGTGCTAGAGCTCGAGAGACCCAGTACTTC. The chain links TRBV20-1 to TRBJ2-5; D gene uncertain. The germline V and J ends were trimmed by 1 base and 4 bases, with 4 bases remaining between them. The CDR3 extends over 11 amino acids. CDR1 is DFQATT and CDR2 is SNEGSKA in the germline V gene (reference sequence).

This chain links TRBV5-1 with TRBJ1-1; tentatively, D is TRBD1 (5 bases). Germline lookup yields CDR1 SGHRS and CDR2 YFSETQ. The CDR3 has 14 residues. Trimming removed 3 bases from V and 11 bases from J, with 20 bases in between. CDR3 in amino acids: CASSSTGEGLGAFF. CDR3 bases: TGCGCCAGCAGCTCAACGGGGGAGGGCTTAGGGGCTTTCTTT. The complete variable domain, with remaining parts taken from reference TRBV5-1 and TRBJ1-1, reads KAGVTQTPRYLIKTRGQQVTLSCSPISGHRSVSWYQQTPGQGLQFLFEYFSETQRNKGNFPGRFSGRQFSNSRSEMNVSTLELGDSALYLCASSSTGEGLGAFFGQGTRLTVV.

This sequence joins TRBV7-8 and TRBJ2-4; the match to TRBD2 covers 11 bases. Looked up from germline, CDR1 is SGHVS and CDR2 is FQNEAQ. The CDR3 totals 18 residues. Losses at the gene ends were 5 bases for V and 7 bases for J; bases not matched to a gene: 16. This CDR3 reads CASSQSGTSGLSGNIQYF. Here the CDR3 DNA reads TGTGCCAGCAGCCAAAGCGGGACTAGCGGACTGTCGGGGAACATTCAGTACTTC.

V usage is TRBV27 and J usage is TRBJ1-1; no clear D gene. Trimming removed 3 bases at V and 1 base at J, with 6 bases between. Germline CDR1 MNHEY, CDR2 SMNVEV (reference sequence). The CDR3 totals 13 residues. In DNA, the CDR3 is TGTGCCAGCAGTTTTAACTGGAACACTGAAGCTTTCTTT. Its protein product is CASSFNWNTEAFF.

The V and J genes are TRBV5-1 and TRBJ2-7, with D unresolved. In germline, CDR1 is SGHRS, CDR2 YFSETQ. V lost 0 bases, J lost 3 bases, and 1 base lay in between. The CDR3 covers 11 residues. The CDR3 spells CASSLDYEQYF. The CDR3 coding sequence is TGCGCCAGCAGCTTGGACTACGAGCAGTACTTC.

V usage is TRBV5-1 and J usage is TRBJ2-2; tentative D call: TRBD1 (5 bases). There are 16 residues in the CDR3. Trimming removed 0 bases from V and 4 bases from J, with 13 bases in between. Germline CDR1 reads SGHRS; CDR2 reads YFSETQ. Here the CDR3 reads CASSLEAGRPTGELFF. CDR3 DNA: TGCGCCAGCAGCTTGGAGGCAGGGCGCCCCACCGGGGAGCTGTTTTTT.

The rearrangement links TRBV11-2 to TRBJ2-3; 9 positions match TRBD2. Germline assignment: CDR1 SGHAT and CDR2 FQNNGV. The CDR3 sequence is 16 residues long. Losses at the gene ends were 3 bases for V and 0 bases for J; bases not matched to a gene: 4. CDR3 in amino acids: CASSFLAGSSTDTQYF. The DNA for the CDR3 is TGTGCCAGCAGCTTCCTAGCGGGATCTAGCACAGATACGCAGTATTTT.

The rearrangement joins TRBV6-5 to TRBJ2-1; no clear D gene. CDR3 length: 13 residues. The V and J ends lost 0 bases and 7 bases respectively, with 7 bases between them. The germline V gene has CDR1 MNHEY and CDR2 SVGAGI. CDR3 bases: TGTGCCAGCAGTTACTCGAGAATAAATGAGCAGTTCTTC. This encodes CASSYSRINEQFF.

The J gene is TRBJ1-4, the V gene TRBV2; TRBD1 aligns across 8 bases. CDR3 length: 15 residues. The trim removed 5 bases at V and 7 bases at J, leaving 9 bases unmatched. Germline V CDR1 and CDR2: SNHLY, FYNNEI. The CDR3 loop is CASSTGQGVGEKLFF. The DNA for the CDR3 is TGTGCCAGCAGTACCGGACAGGGAGTAGGTGAAAAACTGTTTTTT.

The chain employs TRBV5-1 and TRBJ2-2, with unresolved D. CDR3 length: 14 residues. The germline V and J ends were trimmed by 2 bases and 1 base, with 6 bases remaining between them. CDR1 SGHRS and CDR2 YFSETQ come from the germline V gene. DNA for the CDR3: TGCGCCAGCAGCTTCCCAGGGAACACCGGGGAGCTGTTTTTT. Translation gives CASSFPGNTGELFF.

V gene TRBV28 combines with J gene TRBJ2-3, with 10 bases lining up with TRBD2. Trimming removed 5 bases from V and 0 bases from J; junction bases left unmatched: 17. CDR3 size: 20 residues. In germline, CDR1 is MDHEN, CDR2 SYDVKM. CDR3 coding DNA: TGTGCCAGCAGTCCCCCAGGGGTAGCGGGAGGCCCAGGTAGCACAGATACGCAGTATTTT. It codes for CASSPPGVAGGPGSTDTQYF. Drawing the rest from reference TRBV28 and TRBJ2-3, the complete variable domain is DVKVTQSSRYLVKRTGEKVFLECVQDMDHENMFWYRQDPGLGLRLIYFSYDVKMKEKGDIPEGYSVSREKKERFSLILESASTNQTSMYLCASSPPGVAGGPGSTDTQYFGPGTRLTVL.

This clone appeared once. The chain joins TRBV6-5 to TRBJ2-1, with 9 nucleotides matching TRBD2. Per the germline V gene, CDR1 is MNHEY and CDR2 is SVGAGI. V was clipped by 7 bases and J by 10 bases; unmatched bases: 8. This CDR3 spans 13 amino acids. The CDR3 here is CASTAGGSREQFF. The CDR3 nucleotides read TGTGCCAGCACCGCGGGGGGGAGCAGGGAGCAGTTCTTC.

CDR3 residues: CASSLDRVNTEAFF. DNA for the CDR3: TGTGCCAGCAGTTTGGACAGGGTGAACACTGAAGCTTTCTTT. The chain recombines TRBV27 with TRBJ1-1; TRBD1 agrees at 8 bases. The germline gives CDR1 MNHEY, CDR2 SMNVEV (reference sequence). V gave up 3 bases and J gave up 0 bases; unmatched junction bases: 0. The CDR3 consists of 14 residues.

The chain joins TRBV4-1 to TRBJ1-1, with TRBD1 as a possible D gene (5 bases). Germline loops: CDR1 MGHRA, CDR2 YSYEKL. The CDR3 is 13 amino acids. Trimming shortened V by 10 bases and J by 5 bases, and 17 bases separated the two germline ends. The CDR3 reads CATARVGGTEAFF. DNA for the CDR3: TGCGCCACCGCCAGGGTAGGTGGGACTGAAGCTTTCTTT.

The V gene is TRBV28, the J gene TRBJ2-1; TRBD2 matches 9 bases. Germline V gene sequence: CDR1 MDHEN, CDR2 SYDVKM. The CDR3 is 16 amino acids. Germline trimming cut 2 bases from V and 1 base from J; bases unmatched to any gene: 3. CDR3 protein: CASSLPSGISYNEQFF. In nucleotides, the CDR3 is TGTGCCAGCAGTTTACCTAGCGGGATTTCCTACAATGAGCAGTTCTTC.

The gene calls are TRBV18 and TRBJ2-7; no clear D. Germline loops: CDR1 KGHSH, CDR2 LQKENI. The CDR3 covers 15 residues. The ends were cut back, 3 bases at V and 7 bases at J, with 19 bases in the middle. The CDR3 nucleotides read TGTGCCAGCTCACCCTCGTCTGACTTCGTCGTAGAGCAGTACTTC. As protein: CASSPSSDFVVEQYF.